This T cell receptor beta chain was identified during a study of identical twins. CDR3 length: 15 amino acids. Germline V gene data show CDR1 as SGHAT and CDR2 as FQNNGV. V lost 5 bases to trimming and J lost 2 bases; unmatched junction nucleotides: 7. TCRdb re-derived calls from the 5' RACE reads in MiXCR, one entry per CDR3 protein. The top ten clones hold roughly 0.44% of a sample with a few hundred thousand distinct CDR3 sequences, roughly 15% of them seen once. This same sample was also taken into another study, of yellow fever vaccine responses in identical twins.

Material for sequencing was CD4+ T cells sorted from blood. The rearrangement links TRBV11-2 to TRBJ2-3; 7 nucleotides agree with TRBD1. The clonotype comes from a young woman in good health. The CDR3 sequence is CASSAQGQPTDTQYF. Here the CDR3 DNA reads TGTGCCAGCAGCGCCCAGGGACAGCCCACAGATACGCAGTATTTT.